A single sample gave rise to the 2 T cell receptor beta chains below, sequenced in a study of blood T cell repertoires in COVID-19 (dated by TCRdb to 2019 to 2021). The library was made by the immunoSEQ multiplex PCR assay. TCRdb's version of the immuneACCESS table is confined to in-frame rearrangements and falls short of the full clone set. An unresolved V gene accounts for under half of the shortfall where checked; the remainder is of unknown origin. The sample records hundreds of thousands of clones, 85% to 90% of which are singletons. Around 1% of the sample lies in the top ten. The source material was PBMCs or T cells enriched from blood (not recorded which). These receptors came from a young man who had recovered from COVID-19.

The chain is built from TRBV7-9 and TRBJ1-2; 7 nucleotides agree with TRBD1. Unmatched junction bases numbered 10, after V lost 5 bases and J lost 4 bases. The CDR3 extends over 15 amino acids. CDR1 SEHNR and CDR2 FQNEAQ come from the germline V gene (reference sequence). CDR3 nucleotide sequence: TGTGCCAGCAGCCCACAGGGGACCCCGACCTATGGCTACACCTTC. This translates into CASSPQGTPTYGYTF. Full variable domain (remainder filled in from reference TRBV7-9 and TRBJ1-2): DTGVSQNPRHKITKRGQNVTFRCDPISEHNRLYWYRQTLGQGPEFLTYFQNEAQLEKSRLLSDRFSAERPKGSFSTLEIQRTEQGDSAMYLCASSPQGTPTYGYTFGSGTRLTVV.

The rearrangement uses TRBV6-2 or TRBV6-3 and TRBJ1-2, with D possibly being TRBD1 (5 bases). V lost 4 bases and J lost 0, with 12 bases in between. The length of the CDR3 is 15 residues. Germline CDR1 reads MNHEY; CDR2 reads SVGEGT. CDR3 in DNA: TGTGCCAGCAGTTTGGGGGGACTACCTAACTATGGCTACACCTTC. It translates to CASSLGGLPNYGYTF.